The 9 T cell receptor beta chains presented below share a single source sample, sequenced in a study of T cells expressing NK-cell markers. TCRdb re-called the 5' RACE reads and shows each CDR3 protein once, DNA omitted. The table for this sample gives about 160,000 distinct CDR3 sequences. Sequencing was performed on blood T cells: a sorted CD56 or NKG2C T cell subset, CD4+ or CD8+ T cells, or bulk PBMC T cells (not recorded which). These TCRs come from a man aged 18-75 years in good health.

The chain joins TRBV9 to TRBJ2-4; checking the TCRdb D call of TRBD1 is not possible without DNA. The CDR3 has 15 amino acids. CDR1 is SGDLS and CDR2 is YYNGEE in the germline V gene. The CDR3 sequence: CASSPRGTPKNIQYF.

This rearrangement joins TRBV6-1 to TRBJ1-4; TCRdb calls TRBD1, which cannot be checked without DNA. There are 16 residues in the CDR3. The germline gives CDR1 MNHNS, CDR2 SASEGT. The CDR3 loop reads CASSPRDRARGEKLFF.

The rearrangement uses TRBV20-1 and TRBJ1-1; with no DNA, the TCRdb D assignment of TRBD1 cannot be verified. This CDR3 region has 16 residues. CDR1 DFQATT and CDR2 SNEGSKA come from the germline V gene (reference sequence). The chain's CDR3 is CSPLYHRQGLNTEAFF.

This sequence joins TRBV29-1 and TRBJ1-2; TCRdb proposes TRBD1, but this gene call is untestable without DNA. This CDR3 spans 13 amino acids. Germline V gene lookup returns CDR1 SQVTM and CDR2 ANQGSEA. CDR3 region: CSVEDDRNYGYTF.

V gene TRBV28 combines with J gene TRBJ2-3. The CDR3 spans 15 residues. Germline CDR1 MDHEN, CDR2 SYDVKM. The CDR3 loop reads CASSLGVRRTDTQYF. Complete variable domain (other parts from reference TRBV28 and TRBJ2-3): DVKVTQSSRYLVKRTGEKVFLECVQDMDHENMFWYRQDPGLGLRLIYFSYDVKMKEKGDIPEGYSVSREKKERFSLILESASTNQTSMYLCASSLGVRRTDTQYFGPGTRLTVL.

The CDR3 region is CASSYSRGPGELFF. The chain carries TRBV6-5 and TRBJ2-2; TCRdb's D call of TRBD1 is untestable without DNA. The CDR3 is 14 amino acids. Germline-derived CDR1 and CDR2 are MNHEY and SVGAGI.

The chain uses TRBV29-1 and TRBJ2-3; no DNA is available, so the TRBD2 call from TCRdb remains unchecked. The CDR3 is 16 amino acids. Germline CDR1 reads SQVTM; CDR2 reads ANQGSEA. CDR3 sequence reads: CSVDGSGEGLTDTQYF.

The chain employs TRBV11-1 and TRBJ1-4; the D call from TCRdb, TRBD1, cannot be confirmed without DNA. The CDR3 runs 18 residues. Germline V gene lookup returns CDR1 SGHAT and CDR2 FQDESV (reference sequence). CDR3: CASSDRFRDLATNEKLFF.

The chain couples TRBV11-1 to TRBJ2-1. This CDR3 region has 16 residues. CDR1 is SGHAT, CDR2 FQDESV, per germline (reference sequence). The CDR3 loop is CASSLERGGAYNEQFF.